This TCR beta chain was recorded in a study of Ad26.COV2.S vaccination and SARS-CoV-2 variants. Study summary: Each vaccinee took Ad26.COV2.S intramuscularly, once or twice 56 days apart.

A note on this clone: Its antigen is not identified.

Study findings and constraints: Measures of TCR breadth and depth may have fallen short of total T cell responses.

The CDR3 sequence is 14 residues long. The germline V gene encodes CDR1 LGHNA and CDR2 YNFKEQ. The V end was cut by 3 bases, the J end by 7 bases, with 13 bases between. Generated by immunoSEQ multiplex PCR, the TCRdb table keeps only in-frame clones and is missing some. The sample yields about 480,000 clones, 70% to 90% seen once. Sample treatment: roughly 18 received Ad26.COV2.S at low or high dose, single or two shots; about 5 received placebo; per-sample allocation not given. Day 63 after the first vaccine or placebo injection was the time point for sampling. The sequencing here drew on peripheral blood, taken in a trial of Ad26.COV2.S vaccine versus placebo. The rearrangement uses TRBV4-2 and TRBJ2-1; D may match TRBD1 or TRBD2 (6 bases each). This clonotype was sampled from a person between 18 and 59 years old who received the Ad26.COV2.S COVID-19 vaccine or a placebo. CDR3 region: CASSQLLGGNEQFF. DNA of the CDR3: TGTGCCAGCAGCCAGTTACTAGGGGGGAATGAGCAGTTCTTC.